The sequence of this T cell receptor (beta chain) was determined in a study of shared clonotypes between healthy human individuals. Regarding this clone: Its matching antigen is unknown.

Only CD45RO-negative cells positively selected for CCR7 counted as naive CD8 cells, so terminally differentiated effector memory CD45RA+ cells were excluded. Broader study findings: Researchers sampled only blood; tissue repertoires likely differ.

CDR3 length equals 15 residues. V was shortened by 6 bases and J by 2 bases, with 13 bases between the two germline ends. Germline values: CDR1 MDHEN, CDR2 SYDVKM. The protocol was immunoSEQ multiplex PCR, while the TCRdb copy is restricted to in-frame clones and leaves out a portion. The table records fewer than 800,000 clones, about 90% of them present only once. J is TRBJ2-2 and V is TRBV28, with D perhaps matching TRBD1 (6 bases). Input material: naive CD8+ T cells sorted from blood. This clonotype originated in a man aged 30-40 years in good health. The DNA for the CDR3 is TGTGCCAGCAGGGAACAGGGTCTCAACACCGGGGAGCTGTTTTTT. It specifies CASREQGLNTGELFF.